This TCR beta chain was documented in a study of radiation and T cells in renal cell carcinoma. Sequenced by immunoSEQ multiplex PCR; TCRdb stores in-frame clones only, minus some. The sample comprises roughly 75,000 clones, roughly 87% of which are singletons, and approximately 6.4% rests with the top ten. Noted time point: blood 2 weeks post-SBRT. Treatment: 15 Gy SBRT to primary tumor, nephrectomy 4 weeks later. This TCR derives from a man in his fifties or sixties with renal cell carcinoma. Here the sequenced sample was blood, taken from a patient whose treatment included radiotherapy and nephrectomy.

DNA of the CDR3: TGTGCCAGCAGCTTTAACAGGGCGGCAGATACGCAGTATTTT. Protein product: CASSFNRAADTQYF. This chain connects TRBV7-8 to TRBJ2-3; D perhaps matches TRBD1 (6 bases). Per the germline V gene, CDR1 is SGHVS and CDR2 is FQNEAQ. The V end was cut by 3 bases, the J end by 4 bases, with 11 bases between. The CDR3 runs to 14 residues.